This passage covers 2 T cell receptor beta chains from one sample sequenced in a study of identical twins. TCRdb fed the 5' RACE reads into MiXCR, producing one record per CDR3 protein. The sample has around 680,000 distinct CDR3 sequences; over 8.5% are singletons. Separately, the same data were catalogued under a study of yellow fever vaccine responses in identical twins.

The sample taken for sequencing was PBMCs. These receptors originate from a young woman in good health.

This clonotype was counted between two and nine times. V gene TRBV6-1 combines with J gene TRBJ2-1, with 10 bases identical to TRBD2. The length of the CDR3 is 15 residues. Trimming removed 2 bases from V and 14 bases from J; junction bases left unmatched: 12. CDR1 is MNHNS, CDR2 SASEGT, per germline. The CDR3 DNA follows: TGTGCCAGCAGTGAACGGACTAGCGGAGGGTACGAAAAGTTCTTC. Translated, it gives CASSERTSGGYEKFF.

The chain's CDR3 is CAMRGDREVFSGANVLTF. CDR3 sequence (DNA): TGTGCCATGCGGGGAGACAGGGAGGTTTTCTCTGGGGCCAACGTCCTGACTTTC. The rearrangement links TRBV11-1 to TRBJ2-6; the D gene is possibly TRBD1 (7 bases). Deletions cut 10 bases from V and 0 bases from J, with 22 bases between. The CDR3 sequence is 18 residues long. Germline V gene data show CDR1 as SGHAT and CDR2 as FQDESV (reference sequence).